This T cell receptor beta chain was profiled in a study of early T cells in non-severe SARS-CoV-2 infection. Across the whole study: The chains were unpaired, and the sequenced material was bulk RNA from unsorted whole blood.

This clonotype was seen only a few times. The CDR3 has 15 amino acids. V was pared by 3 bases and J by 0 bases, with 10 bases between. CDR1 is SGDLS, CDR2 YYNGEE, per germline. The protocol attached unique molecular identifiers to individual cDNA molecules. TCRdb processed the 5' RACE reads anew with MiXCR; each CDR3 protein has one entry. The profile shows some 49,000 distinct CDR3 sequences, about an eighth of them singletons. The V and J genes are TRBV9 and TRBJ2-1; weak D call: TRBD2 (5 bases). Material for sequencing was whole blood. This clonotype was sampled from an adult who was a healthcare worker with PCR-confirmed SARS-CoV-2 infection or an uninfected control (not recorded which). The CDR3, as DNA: TGTGCCAGCAGCGGGAGGAGTAGCTCCTACAATGAGCAGTTCTTC. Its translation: CASSGRSSSYNEQFF.